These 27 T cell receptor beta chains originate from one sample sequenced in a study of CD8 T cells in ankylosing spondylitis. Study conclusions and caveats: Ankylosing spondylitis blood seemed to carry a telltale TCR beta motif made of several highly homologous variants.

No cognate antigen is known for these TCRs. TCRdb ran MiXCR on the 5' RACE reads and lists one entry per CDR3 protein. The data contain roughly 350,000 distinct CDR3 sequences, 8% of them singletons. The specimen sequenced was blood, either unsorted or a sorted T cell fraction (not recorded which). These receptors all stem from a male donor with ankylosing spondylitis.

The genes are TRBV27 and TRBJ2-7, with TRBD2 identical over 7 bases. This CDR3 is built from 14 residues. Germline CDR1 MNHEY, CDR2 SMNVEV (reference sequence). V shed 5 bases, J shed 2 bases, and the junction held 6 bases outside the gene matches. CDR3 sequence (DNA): TGTGCCAGCAGTATTAGCGGGCCAACCTACGAGCAGTACTTC. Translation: CASSISGPTYEQYF.

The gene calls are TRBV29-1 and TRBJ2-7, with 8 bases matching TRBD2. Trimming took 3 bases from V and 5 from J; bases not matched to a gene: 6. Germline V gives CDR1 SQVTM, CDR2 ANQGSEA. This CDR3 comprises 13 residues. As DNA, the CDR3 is TGCAGCGTTGAGGTAGCGGGATATAACGAGCAGTACTTC. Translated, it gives CSVEVAGYNEQYF.

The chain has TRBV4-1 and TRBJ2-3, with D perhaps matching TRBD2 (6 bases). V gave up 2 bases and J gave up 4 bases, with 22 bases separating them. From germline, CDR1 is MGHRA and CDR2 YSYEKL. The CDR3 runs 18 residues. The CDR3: CASSQRPLLRDASDTQYF. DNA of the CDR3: TGCGCCAGCAGCCAACGACCTCTCCTGCGGGATGCCTCAGATACGCAGTATTTT.

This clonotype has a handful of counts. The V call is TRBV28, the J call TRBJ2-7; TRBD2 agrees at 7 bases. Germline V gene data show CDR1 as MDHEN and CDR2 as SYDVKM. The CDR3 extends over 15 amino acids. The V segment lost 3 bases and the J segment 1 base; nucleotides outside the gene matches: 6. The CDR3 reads CASSLSLAESYEQYF. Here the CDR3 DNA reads TGTGCCAGCAGTTTGAGCCTAGCGGAGTCCTACGAGCAGTACTTC.

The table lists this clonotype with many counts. CDR3 residues: CASSLELAGGGEQYF. The CDR3 coding sequence is TGCGCCAGCAGCTTGGAACTAGCGGGAGGTGGTGAGCAGTACTTC. This chain links TRBV5-1 with TRBJ2-7; 12 bases line up with TRBD2. The CDR3 is 15 amino acids. Losses at the gene ends were 0 bases for V and 7 bases for J; bases not matched to a gene: 5. In germline, CDR1 is SGHRS, CDR2 YFSETQ.

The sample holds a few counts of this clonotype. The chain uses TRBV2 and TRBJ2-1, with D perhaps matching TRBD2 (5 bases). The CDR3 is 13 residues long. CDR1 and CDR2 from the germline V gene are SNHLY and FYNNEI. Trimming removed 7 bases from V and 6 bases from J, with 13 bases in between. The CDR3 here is CASTWTRGNEQFF. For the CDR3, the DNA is TGTGCCAGCACTTGGACTCGGGGCAATGAGCAGTTCTTC.

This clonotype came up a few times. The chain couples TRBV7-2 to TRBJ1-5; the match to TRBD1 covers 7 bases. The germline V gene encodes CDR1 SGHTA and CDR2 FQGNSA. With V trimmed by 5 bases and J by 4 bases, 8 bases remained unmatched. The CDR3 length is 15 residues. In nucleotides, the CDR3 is TGTGCCAGCAGCGTCGACAGGGCGGGGAATCAGCCCCAGCATTTT. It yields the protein CASSVDRAGNQPQHF.

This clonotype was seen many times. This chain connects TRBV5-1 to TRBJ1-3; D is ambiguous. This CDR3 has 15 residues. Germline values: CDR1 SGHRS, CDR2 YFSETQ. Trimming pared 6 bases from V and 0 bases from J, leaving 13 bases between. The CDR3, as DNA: TGCGCCAGCACCCATTCGGGAGACTCTGGAAACACCATATATTTT. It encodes CASTHSGDSGNTIYF.

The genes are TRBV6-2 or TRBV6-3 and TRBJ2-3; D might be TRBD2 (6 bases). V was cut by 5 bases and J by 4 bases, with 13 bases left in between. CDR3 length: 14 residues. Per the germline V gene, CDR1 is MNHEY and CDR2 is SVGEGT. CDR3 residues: CASSIGSGPDTQYF. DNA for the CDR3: TGTGCCAGCAGTATCGGGAGTGGCCCAGATACGCAGTATTTT.

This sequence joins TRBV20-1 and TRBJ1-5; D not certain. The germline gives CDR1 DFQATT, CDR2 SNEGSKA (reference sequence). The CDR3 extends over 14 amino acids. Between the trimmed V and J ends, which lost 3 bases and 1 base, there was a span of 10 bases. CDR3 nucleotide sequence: TGCAGTGCTAGGGTCGGCAGCAGCAATCAGCCCCAGCATTTT. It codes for CSARVGSSNQPQHF.

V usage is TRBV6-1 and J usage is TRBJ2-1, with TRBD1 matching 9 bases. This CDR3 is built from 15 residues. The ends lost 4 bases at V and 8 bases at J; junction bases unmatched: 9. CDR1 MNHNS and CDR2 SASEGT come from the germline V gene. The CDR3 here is CASSAPVTGGYEQFF. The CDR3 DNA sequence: TGTGCCAGCAGTGCCCCCGTGACAGGGGGATATGAGCAGTTCTTC.

CDR3 loop: CASSPSGELFF. The CDR3 bases are TGTGCCAGCAGTCCGTCCGGGGAGCTGTTTTTT. J is TRBJ2-2 and V is TRBV12-3 or TRBV12-4; no reliable D call. The CDR3 length is 11 residues. Trimming pared 5 bases from V and 6 bases from J, leaving 4 bases between.

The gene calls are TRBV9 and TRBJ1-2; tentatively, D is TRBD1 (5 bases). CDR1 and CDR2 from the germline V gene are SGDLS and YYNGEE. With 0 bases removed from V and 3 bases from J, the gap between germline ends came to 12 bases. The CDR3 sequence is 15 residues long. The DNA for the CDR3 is TGTGCCAGCAGCGTAGTGGGGGAGGCCCACTATGGCTACACCTTC. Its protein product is CASSVVGEAHYGYTF.

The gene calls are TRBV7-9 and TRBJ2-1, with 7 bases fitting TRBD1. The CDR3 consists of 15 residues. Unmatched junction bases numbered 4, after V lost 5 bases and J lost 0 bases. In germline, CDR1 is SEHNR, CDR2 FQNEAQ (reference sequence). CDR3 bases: TGTGCCAGCAGCAGCAGGGGGAACTCCTACAATGAGCAGTTCTTC. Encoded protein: CASSSRGNSYNEQFF.

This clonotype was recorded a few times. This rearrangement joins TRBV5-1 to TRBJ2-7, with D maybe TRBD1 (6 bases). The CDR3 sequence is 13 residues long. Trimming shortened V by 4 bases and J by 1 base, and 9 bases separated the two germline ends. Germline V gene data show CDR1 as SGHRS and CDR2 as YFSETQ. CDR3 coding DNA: TGCGCCAGCAGCGGGACACCATCCTACGAGCAGTACTTC. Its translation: CASSGTPSYEQYF.

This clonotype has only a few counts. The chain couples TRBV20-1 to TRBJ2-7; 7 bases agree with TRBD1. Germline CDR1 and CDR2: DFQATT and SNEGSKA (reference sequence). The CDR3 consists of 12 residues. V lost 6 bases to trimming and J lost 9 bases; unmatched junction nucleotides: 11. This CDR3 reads CSATGTASPQYF. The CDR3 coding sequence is TGCAGTGCCACCGGGACAGCCTCCCCGCAGTACTTC.

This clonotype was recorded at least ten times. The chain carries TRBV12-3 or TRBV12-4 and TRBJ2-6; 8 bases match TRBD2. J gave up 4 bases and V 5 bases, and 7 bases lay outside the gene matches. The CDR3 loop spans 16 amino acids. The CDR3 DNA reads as TGTGCCAGCAGTCCCACGGGGGGGTCCGGGGCCAACGTCCTGACTTTC. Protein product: CASSPTGGSGANVLTF.

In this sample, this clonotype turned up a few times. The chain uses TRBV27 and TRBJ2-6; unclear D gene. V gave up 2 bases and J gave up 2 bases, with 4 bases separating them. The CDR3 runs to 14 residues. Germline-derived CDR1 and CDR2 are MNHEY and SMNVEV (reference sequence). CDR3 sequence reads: CASSLDTGANVLTF. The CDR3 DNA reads TGTGCCAGCAGTTTAGACACTGGGGCCAACGTCCTGACTTTC.

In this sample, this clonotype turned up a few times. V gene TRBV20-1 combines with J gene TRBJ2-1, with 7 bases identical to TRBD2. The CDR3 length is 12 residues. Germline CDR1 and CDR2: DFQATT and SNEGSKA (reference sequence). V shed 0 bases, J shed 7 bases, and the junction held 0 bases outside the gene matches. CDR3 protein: CSARERENEQFF. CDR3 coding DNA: TGCAGTGCTAGAGAGCGGGAGAATGAGCAGTTCTTC.

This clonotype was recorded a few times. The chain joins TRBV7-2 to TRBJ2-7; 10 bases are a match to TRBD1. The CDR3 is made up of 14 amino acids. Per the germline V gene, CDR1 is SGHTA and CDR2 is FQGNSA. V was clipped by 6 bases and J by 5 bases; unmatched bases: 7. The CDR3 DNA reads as TGTGCCAGCAGAAACCGGGACAGGGGCCACGAGCAGTACTTC. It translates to CASRNRDRGHEQYF.

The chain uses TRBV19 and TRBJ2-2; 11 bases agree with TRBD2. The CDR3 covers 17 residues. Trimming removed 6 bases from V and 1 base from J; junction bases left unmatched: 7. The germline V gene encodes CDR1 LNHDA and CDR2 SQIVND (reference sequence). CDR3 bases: TGTGCCAGTAGATCCCCGGGACTAGCGGTGAACACCGGGGAGCTGTTTTTT. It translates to CASRSPGLAVNTGELFF.

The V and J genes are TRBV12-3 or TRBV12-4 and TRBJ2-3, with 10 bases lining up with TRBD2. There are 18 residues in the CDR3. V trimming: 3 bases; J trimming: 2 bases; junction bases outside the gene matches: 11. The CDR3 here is CASSFLPAAGGFTDTQYF. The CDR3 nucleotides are TGTGCCAGCAGTTTTCTCCCCGCAGCGGGAGGGTTCACAGATACGCAGTATTTT.

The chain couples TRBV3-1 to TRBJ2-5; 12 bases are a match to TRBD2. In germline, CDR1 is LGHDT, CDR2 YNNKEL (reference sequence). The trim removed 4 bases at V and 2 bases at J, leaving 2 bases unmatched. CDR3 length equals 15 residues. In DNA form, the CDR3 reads TGTGCCAGCAGCCGGACTAGCGGGGTTCAAGAGACCCAGTACTTC. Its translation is CASSRTSGVQETQYF.

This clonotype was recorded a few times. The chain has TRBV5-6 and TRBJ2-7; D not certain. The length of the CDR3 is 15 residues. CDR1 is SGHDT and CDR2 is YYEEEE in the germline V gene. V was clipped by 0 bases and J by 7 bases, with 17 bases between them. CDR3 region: CASSLARDTHQEQYF. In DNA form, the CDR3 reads TGTGCCAGCAGCTTGGCACGAGACACCCATCAGGAGCAGTACTTC.

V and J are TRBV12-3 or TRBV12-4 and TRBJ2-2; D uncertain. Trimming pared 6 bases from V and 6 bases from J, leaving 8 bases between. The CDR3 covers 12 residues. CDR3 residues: CASSRDAGELFF. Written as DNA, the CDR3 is TGTGCCAGCAGCCGAGACGCCGGGGAGCTGTTTTTT.

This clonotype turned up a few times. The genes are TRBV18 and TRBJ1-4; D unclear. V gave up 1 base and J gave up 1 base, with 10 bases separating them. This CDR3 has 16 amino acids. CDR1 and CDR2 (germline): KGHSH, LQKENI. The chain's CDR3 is CASSPQGARTNEKLFF. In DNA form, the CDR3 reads TGTGCCAGCTCACCACAGGGTGCAAGAACTAATGAAAAACTGTTTTTT. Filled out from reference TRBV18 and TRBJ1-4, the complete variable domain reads NAGVMQNPRHLVRRRGQEARLRCSPMKGHSHVYWYRQLPEEGLKFMVYLQKENIIDESGMPKERFSAEFPKEGPSILRIQQVVRGDSAAYFCASSPQGARTNEKLFFGSGTQLSVL.

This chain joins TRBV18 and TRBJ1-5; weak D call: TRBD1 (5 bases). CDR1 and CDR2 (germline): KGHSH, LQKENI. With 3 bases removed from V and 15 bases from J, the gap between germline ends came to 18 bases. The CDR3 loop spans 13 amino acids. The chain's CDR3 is CASSPGGTAGPHF. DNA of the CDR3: TGTGCCAGCTCACCCGGAGGGACGGCCGGTCCGCATTTT.